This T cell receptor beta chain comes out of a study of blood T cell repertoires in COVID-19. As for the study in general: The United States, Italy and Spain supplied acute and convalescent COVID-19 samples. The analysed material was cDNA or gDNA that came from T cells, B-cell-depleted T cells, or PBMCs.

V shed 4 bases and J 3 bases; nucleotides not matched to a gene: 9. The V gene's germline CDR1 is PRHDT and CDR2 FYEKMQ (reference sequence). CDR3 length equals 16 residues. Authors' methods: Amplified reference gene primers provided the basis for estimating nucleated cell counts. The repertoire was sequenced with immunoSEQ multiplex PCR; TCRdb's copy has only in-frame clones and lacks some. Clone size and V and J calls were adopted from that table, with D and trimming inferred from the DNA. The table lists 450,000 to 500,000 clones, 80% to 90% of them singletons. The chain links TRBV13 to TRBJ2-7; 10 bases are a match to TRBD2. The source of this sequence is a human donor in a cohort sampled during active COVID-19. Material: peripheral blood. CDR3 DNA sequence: TGTGCCAGCAGCTGGTGGGGAGCGGGAGGGCGCTACGAGCAGTACTTC. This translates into CASSWWGAGGRYEQYF. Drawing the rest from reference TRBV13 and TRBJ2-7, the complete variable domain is AAGVIQSPRHLIKEKRETATLKCYPIPRHDTVYWYQQGPGQDPQFLISFYEKMQSDKGSIPDRFSAQQFSDYHSELNMSSLELGDSALYFCASSWWGAGGRYEQYFGPGTRLTVT.